Below, 30 T cell receptor beta chains from the same sample are listed, as sequenced in a study of T-cell reconstitution after alpha-beta-depleted transplantation in children. The TCRbeta library incorporated unique molecular identifiers. TCRdb fed the PCR reads into MiXCR, producing one record per CDR3 protein. This table has a few hundred thousand distinct CDR3 sequences, 10% to 15% appearing once. The material sequenced was PBMCs, mostly from graft donor cells, taken 360 days after TCRalphabeta/CD19-depleted stem cell transplant. Receptors originate from a male patient aged 5 to 17 who had a stem cell transplant for acute myeloid leukemia, so the T cells may come from the graft donor.

This clonotype was found a few times. The chain couples TRBV29-1 to TRBJ2-1, with D possibly being TRBD2 (6 bases). V lost 7 bases and J 5 bases, leaving 18 bases between the germline ends. CDR3 length: 14 residues. CDR1 and CDR2 from the germline V gene are SQVTM and ANQGSEA. The CDR3 sequence: CSAHRWEENNEQFF. CDR3 sequence (DNA): TGCAGCGCCCATCGGTGGGAGGAGAACAATGAGCAGTTCTTC.

Ten or more counts support this clonotype. The chain recombines TRBV5-1 with TRBJ2-2; D unresolved. Germline V gives CDR1 SGHRS, CDR2 YFSETQ. CDR3 length: 15 residues. V gave up 4 bases and J gave up 5 bases, with 15 bases separating them. The CDR3 DNA follows: TGCGCCAGCAGCATCCTACCTTGGGGAACCGGGGAGCTGTTTTTT. Translating gives CASSILPWGTGELFF.

This clonotype was detected ten times or more. The gene calls are TRBV29-1 and TRBJ2-5, with 8 bases matching TRBD2. Per germline, CDR1 SQVTM and CDR2 ANQGSEA. The CDR3 has 16 residues. V lost 2 bases to trimming and J lost 1 base; unmatched junction nucleotides: 9. The CDR3, as DNA: TGCAGCGTTGAACCCTACCGTAGCGGGATCCAAGAGACCCAGTACTTC. Translated: CSVEPYRSGIQETQYF. Complete variable domain (other parts from reference TRBV29-1 and TRBJ2-5): SAVISQKPSRDICQRGTSLTIQCQVDSQVTMMFWYRQQPGQSLTLIATANQGSEATYESGFVIDKFPISRPNLTFSTLTVSNMSPEDSSIYLCSVEPYRSGIQETQYFGPGTRLLVL.

The sample holds a few counts of this clonotype. The chain carries TRBV7-8 and TRBJ2-1, with TRBD2 matching over 8 bases. The germline gives CDR1 SGHVS, CDR2 FQNEAQ. The ends lost 8 bases at V and 4 bases at J; junction bases unmatched: 10. The CDR3 is 15 residues long. The CDR3 region is CASLIPKRGYNEQFF. The CDR3 DNA is TGTGCCAGCCTGATACCGAAGCGGGGGTACAATGAGCAGTTCTTC.

This clonotype was seen more than once but under ten times. The chain recombines TRBV9 with TRBJ2-3; D unresolved. Per germline, CDR1 SGDLS and CDR2 YYNGEE. The CDR3 consists of 14 residues. The V gene lost 3 bases and the J gene lost 0 bases, with 8 bases spanning the gap. This CDR3 is CASSALGSTDTQYF. The CDR3 region has the DNA TGTGCCAGCAGCGCCCTGGGAAGCACAGATACGCAGTATTTT.

This clonotype was counted between two and nine times. The chain carries TRBV23-1 and TRBJ2-7; D unclear. TRBV23-1 is an open reading frame whose function is uncertain. The CDR3 runs to 11 residues. V was pared by 10 bases and J by 6 bases, with 13 bases between. CDR3 DNA sequence: TGCGCCATACTTGGAAGTTCCGAGCAGTACTTC. It translates to CAILGSSEQYF.

This clonotype was detected ten times or more. The chain has TRBV7-3 and TRBJ2-1; perhaps TRBD2 as D (6 bases). V was cut by 5 bases and J by 4 bases, with 15 bases left in between. CDR1 is SGHTA, CDR2 FQGTGA, per germline. This CDR3 comprises 15 residues. The CDR3 here is CASSPLGGLYNEQFF. Written as DNA, the CDR3 is TGTGCCAGCAGCCCCTTGGGGGGTCTATACAATGAGCAGTTCTTC.

This clonotype has a handful of counts. The chain is built from TRBV6-2 or TRBV6-3 and TRBJ2-1, with D unresolved. Trimming shortened V by 7 bases and J by 7 bases, and 20 bases separated the two germline ends. From germline, CDR1 is MNHEY and CDR2 SVGEGT. This CDR3 has 15 amino acids. The CDR3 reads CASTADRRRRNEQFF. The CDR3, as DNA: TGTGCCAGCACCGCGGACCGGAGACGGCGGAATGAGCAGTTCTTC.

This clonotype was seen more than once but under ten times. The V call is TRBV20-1, the J call TRBJ2-5, with 9 bases lining up with TRBD1. Germline V gene data show CDR1 as DFQATT and CDR2 as SNEGSKA (reference sequence). Unmatched junction bases numbered 4, after V lost 6 bases and J lost 2 bases. The CDR3 extends over 13 amino acids. CDR3 DNA: TGCAGTGCGGGGGGGACAGGGCAAGAGACCCAGTACTTC. Translation gives CSAGGTGQETQYF.

The V gene is TRBV15, the J gene TRBJ2-3, with D possibly matching TRBD2 (5 bases). This CDR3 has 15 amino acids. V lost 0 bases, J lost 9 bases, and 16 bases lay in between. Germline CDR1 and CDR2: LNHNV and YYDKDF (reference sequence). CDR3 nucleotide sequence: TGTGCCACCAGCAGAGAAGTGGCTAGGAGGAGCACGCAGTATTTT. Translated: CATSREVARRSTQYF. Full variable domain (missing parts from reference TRBV15 and TRBJ2-3): DAMVIQNPRYQVTQFGKPVTLSCSQTLNHNVMYWYQQKSSQAPKLLFHYYDKDFNNEADTPDNFQSRRPNTSFCFLDIRSPGLGDTAMYLCATSREVARRSTQYFGPGTRLTVL.

There are many counts of this clonotype. The chain has TRBV12-3 or TRBV12-4 and TRBJ2-1; 12 bases align to TRBD2. The CDR3 consists of 17 residues. V was pared by 6 bases and J by 2 bases, with 8 bases of the junction left unmatched. Here the CDR3 reads CASSPPRLAGAYNEQFF. CDR3 DNA sequence: TGTGCCAGCAGCCCGCCCCGACTAGCGGGAGCCTACAATGAGCAGTTCTTC.

This clonotype was detected a few times. The genes are TRBV29-1 and TRBJ1-5, with a possible D match to TRBD1 (5 bases). Trimming removed 4 bases at V and 5 bases at J, with 9 bases between. This CDR3 has 12 amino acids. Germline V lookup: CDR1 SQVTM, CDR2 ANQGSEA. In DNA form, the CDR3 reads TGCAGCGTTGGGGGACGCGATCAGCCCCAGCATTTT. It translates to CSVGGRDQPQHF.

The chain combines TRBV7-9 with TRBJ1-1; 8 bases fit TRBD1. The germline V gene encodes CDR1 SEHNR and CDR2 FQNEAQ (reference sequence). The CDR3 runs to 16 residues. J was trimmed by 11 bases and V by 11 bases; bases with no gene match: 25. Written as DNA, the CDR3 is TGTGCCCTTCCAGGTTACAGCCCAGGGGGCGCGTATGTGGCTTTCTTT. Amino acids: CALPGYSPGGAYVAFF.

This clonotype was counted only a few times. V is TRBV5-1 and J is TRBJ1-6, with 7 bases that match TRBD1. Germline lookup yields CDR1 SGHRS and CDR2 YFSETQ. This CDR3 has 18 residues. V trimming: 0 bases; J trimming: 0 bases; junction bases outside the gene matches: 6. The CDR3 nucleotides are TGCGCCAGCAGCTTGGATTCGGGACAGTTCTCCTATAATTCACCCCTCCACTTT. It is translated as CASSLDSGQFSYNSPLHF.

J is TRBJ1-5 and V is TRBV9; a weak D match, TRBD1 (5 bases). Germline V gene lookup returns CDR1 SGDLS and CDR2 YYNGEE. The V end was cut by 0 bases, the J end by 3 bases, with 7 bases between. This CDR3 has 14 residues. The CDR3 spells CASSVGRANQPQHF. The CDR3, as DNA: TGTGCCAGCAGCGTAGGCAGGGCCAATCAGCCCCAGCATTTT.

This clonotype was detected only a few times. The chain links TRBV27 to TRBJ2-1; TRBD2 matches at 10 bases. The length of the CDR3 is 20 residues. From germline, CDR1 is MNHEY and CDR2 SMNVEV (reference sequence). With V trimmed by 0 bases and J by 8 bases, 19 bases remained unmatched. CDR3 sequence: CASSLSTLRGAGGRLDEQFF. CDR3 DNA: TGTGCCAGCAGTTTATCCACCCTCCGTGGAGCGGGAGGGCGTTTAGATGAGCAGTTCTTC.

This clonotype was seen more than once but under ten times. The chain carries TRBV19 and TRBJ1-1; D remains ambiguous. This CDR3 contains 15 residues. V was clipped by 6 bases and J by 5 bases, with 19 bases between them. Germline CDR1 is LNHDA and CDR2 is SQIVND (reference sequence). The CDR3 coding sequence is TGTGCCAGTAGCCCCGGTGGACTAACGAGGACTGAAGCTTTCTTT. As protein: CASSPGGLTRTEAFF.

This clonotype was seen repeatedly, ten times or more. V is TRBV29-1 and J is TRBJ2-1; D ambiguous. CDR1 is SQVTM, CDR2 ANQGSEA, per germline. V was cut by 6 bases and J by 5 bases, with 5 bases left in between. The length of the CDR3 is 10 residues. The CDR3 nucleotides read TGCAGCGTCTATCACAATGAGCAGTTCTTC. Its translation is CSVYHNEQFF.

This clonotype was found a few times. The genes are TRBV20-1 and TRBJ2-4; 14 bases are shared with TRBD2. The V gene's germline CDR1 is DFQATT and CDR2 SNEGSKA (reference sequence). The trim removed 4 bases at V and 3 bases at J, leaving 5 bases unmatched. The CDR3 extends over 16 amino acids. CDR3 DNA sequence: TGCAGTGCTACCGGACTAGCGGGAGGTCTCAAAAACATTCAGTACTTC. Translated: CSATGLAGGLKNIQYF.

As to this clonotype: The junction and the germline gene differ at one end; a read error may be behind it. The V call is TRBV6-2 or TRBV6-3, the J call TRBJ2-7; 9 bases align to TRBD2. Germline CDR1 and CDR2: MNHEY and SVGEGT. The length of the CDR3 is 14 residues. CDR3 sequence reads: CASSYSPKKREDRF. In DNA form, the CDR3 reads TGTGCCAGCAGTTACTCTCCAAAGAAGCGGGAGGACCGATTC.

This clonotype was counted between two and nine times. The V and J genes are TRBV5-6 and TRBJ2-3; D gene ambiguous. V shed 4 bases and J shed 3 bases, with 15 bases lying between them. Germline lookup yields CDR1 SGHDT and CDR2 YYEEEE. The CDR3 has 15 amino acids. This CDR3 reads CASSDDNGLTDTQYF. CDR3 nucleotide sequence: TGTGCCAGCAGCGACGACAACGGTCTGACAGATACGCAGTATTTT. Full variable domain (missing parts from reference TRBV5-6 and TRBJ2-3): DAGVTQSPTHLIKTRGQQVTLRCSPKSGHDTVSWYQQALGQGPQFIFQYYEEEERQRGNFPDRFSGHQFPNYSSELNVNALLLGDSALYLCASSDDNGLTDTQYFGPGTRLTVL.

This chain uses TRBV28 with TRBJ2-5; 15 nucleotides agree with TRBD2. Per germline, CDR1 MDHEN and CDR2 SYDVKM. The CDR3 is made up of 19 amino acids. V dropped 7 bases and J dropped 4; count of bases not matched to a gene: 16. CDR3 coding DNA: TGTGCCAGCACCGTGGGACTAGCGGGAGGCGGCAGGCTTGGAGAGACCCAGTACTTC. This encodes CASTVGLAGGGRLGETQYF.

This clonotype occurred many times. The rearrangement joins TRBV28 to TRBJ1-3; a possible D gene is TRBD1 (6 bases). The CDR3 is 15 residues long. Trimming cost V 3 bases and J 2 bases, with 11 bases left between them. Per germline, CDR1 MDHEN and CDR2 SYDVKM. The CDR3 loop is CASSFGGGPGNTIYF. As DNA, the CDR3 is TGTGCCAGCAGTTTTGGCGGGGGCCCTGGAAACACCATATATTTT.

The V and J genes are TRBV18 and TRBJ1-2; D uncertain. The CDR3 runs 16 residues. V was trimmed by 3 bases and J by 0 bases, leaving 14 bases between them. Per germline, CDR1 KGHSH and CDR2 LQKENI. The DNA of the CDR3 is TGTGCCAGCTCACCCCGTGCTGGCAGTTCTAACTATGGCTACACCTTC. It yields the protein CASSPRAGSSNYGYTF.

Details on this clonotype: A much larger clone is a single base away; this may be a read error. This chain links TRBV6-2 or TRBV6-3 with TRBJ1-1, with unresolved D. The CDR3 is made up of 14 amino acids. Germline V CDR1 and CDR2: MNHEY, SVGEGT. V was pared by 4 bases and J by 3 bases, with 12 bases between. For the CDR3, the DNA is TGTGCCAGCAGTTGCTCCATGGGGTACACTGAAGCTTTCTTT. Its translation is CASSCSMGYTEAFF.

This clonotype was counted ten times or more. The rearrangement joins TRBV27 to TRBJ2-5; D may be TRBD2 (5 bases). Germline V CDR1 and CDR2: MNHEY, SMNVEV (reference sequence). V was cut by 3 bases and J by 5 bases, with 10 bases left in between. The CDR3 consists of 13 residues. In nucleotides, the CDR3 is TGTGCCAGCAGTTTGTGGGGAGACGAGACCCAGTACTTC. Amino acids: CASSLWGDETQYF.

The chain carries TRBV21-1 and TRBJ1-5; the D call TRBD1 from the table was never checked on the DNA. TRBV21-1 is recorded as a pseudogene. The CDR3 contains 17 residues. CDR3 bases: TGTGCCAGCAGCAAGGGGAAGGGGGCGAATAGCAATCAGCCCCAGCATTTT. Its protein product is CASSKGKGANSNQPQHF.

This clonotype was detected only a few times. The chain employs TRBV6-1 and TRBJ2-1, with 10 bases identical to TRBD2. This CDR3 has 15 residues. The V gene's germline CDR1 is MNHNS and CDR2 SASEGT. V was pared by 5 bases and J by 5 bases, with 6 bases of the junction left unmatched. The CDR3 loop is CASSPWTSGHNEQFF. The CDR3 DNA reads as TGTGCCAGCAGTCCCTGGACTAGCGGTCACAATGAGCAGTTCTTC.

This clonotype came up many times. The V gene is TRBV5-1, the J gene TRBJ2-2, with 8 bases aligning to TRBD2. V trimming: 2 bases; J trimming: 6 bases; junction bases outside the gene matches: 6. The CDR3 runs to 15 residues. Looked up from germline, CDR1 is SGHRS and CDR2 is YFSETQ. The CDR3: CASSLLAELPGELFF. The CDR3 DNA reads as TGCGCCAGCAGCTTACTAGCGGAGCTCCCCGGGGAGCTGTTTTTT.

In this sample, this clonotype turned up many times. The rearrangement uses TRBV7-2 and TRBJ2-7, with 9 nucleotides matching TRBD1. Germline values: CDR1 SGHTA, CDR2 FQGNSA. V dropped 5 bases and J dropped 4; count of bases not matched to a gene: 15. The CDR3 length is 17 residues. The CDR3 DNA follows: TGTGCCAGCAGCCGGGGGACAGGGAGGATCGGGGGATACGAGCAGTACTTC. Amino acid sequence: CASSRGTGRIGGYEQYF.